This TCR beta chain was sequenced during a study of CD8 T cells in Susac syndrome. The RNA, roughly 0.5 to 1 ug, was put through reverse transcription using random hexamers. By means of immunoSEQ multiplex PCR, TCR beta CDR3 spanning 54 Vbeta and 13 Jbeta underwent amplification. TCRdb reprocessed the immunoSEQ multiplex PCR reads with MiXCR, giving one entry per CDR3 protein. Of 150,000 to 200,000 distinct CDR3 sequences in the sample, under 95% were seen once. The CDR3 totals 12 residues. V lost 5 bases, J lost 10 bases, and 4 bases stayed unmatched. Germline values: CDR1 SEHNR, CDR2 FQNEAQ (reference sequence). From blood CD8+ and CD4+ T cells, the TCR beta chain was sequenced.

The sample taken for sequencing was CD4+ T cells from PBMCs. The clonotype originates from a human donor in good health. The V call is TRBV7-9, the J call TRBJ2-1; 8 bases fit TRBD2. The CDR3 is CASSHSGAEQFF. The CDR3 region has the DNA TGTGCCAGCAGCCATAGCGGGGCGGAGCAGTTCTTC.